Listed below are T cell receptor beta chains from one sample, sequenced in a study of shared clonotypes between healthy human individuals. Generated by immunoSEQ multiplex PCR, the TCRdb table keeps only in-frame clones and is missing some. The data contain about 2 million clones, 90% to 95% of them seen just once; the ten biggest clones take up 0.1% to 0.15%. Sequencing used naive CD4+ T cells sorted from blood. The receptors were gathered from a man aged 18 to 30 in good health. Each CDR3 is given with its conserved first and last residue. D genes are given only for firm matches. Where a row states a size, it is once, few, many or the class of an expanded clone; other rows omit it.

v_gene	j_gene	d_gene	abundance	CDR3nt	CDR3aa
TRBV25-1	TRBJ1-5	-	-	TGTGCCAGCAGTGCGACAGGACCCAATCAGCCCCAGCATTTT	CASSATGPNQPQHF
TRBV10-3	TRBJ2-7	TRBD2	-	TGTGCCATCAGTAATAGCGGGAGCTCCTACGAGCAGTACTTC	CAISNSGSSYEQYF
TRBV7-9	TRBJ1-5	-	-	TGTGCCAGCAGCTTCGCCGGACCCCTTGGGAGCAATCAGCCCCAGCATTTT	CASSFAGPLGSNQPQHF
TRBV9	TRBJ2-1	-	-	TGTGCCAGCAGCGGGACTGTCTACAATGAGCAGTTCTTC	CASSGTVYNEQFF
TRBV7-2	TRBJ1-5	TRBD1	-	TGTGCCAGCAGCTTAGACAGGGGAAGCAATCAGCCCCAGCATTTT	CASSLDRGSNQPQHF
TRBV6-1	TRBJ1-2	-	once	TGTGCCAGCAGTGAAATGCAGCTCCTCTATGGCTACACCTTC	CASSEMQLLYGYTF
TRBV7-3	TRBJ2-5	-	-	TGTGCCAGCAGCCCACGAGGGGTGGGGCCGAGGGACCAGTACTTC	CASSPRGVGPRDQYF
TRBV7-9	TRBJ1-1	-	-	TGTGCCAGCAGCTCGACAGGCCTGAACACTGAAGCTTTCTTT	CASSSTGLNTEAFF
TRBV7-8	TRBJ2-3	-	-	TGTGCCAGCAGCTTAGGGGCAGGAGCCTGGGATACGCAGTATTTT	CASSLGAGAWDTQYF
TRBV19	TRBJ1-4	TRBD1	-	TGTGCCAGTAGTCCTCAGCAAAACAGGGGTGAAAAACTGTTTTTT	CASSPQQNRGEKLFF
TRBV10-3	TRBJ2-5	TRBD1	-	TGTGCCACCCGGGACAGGGGGGAGACCCAGTACTTC	CATRDRGETQYF
TRBV7-9	TRBJ2-3	-	-	TGTGCCAGCAGCTTATCGGTTGGGGGGAGCACAGATACGCAGTATTTT	CASSLSVGGSTDTQYF
TRBV4-1	TRBJ1-3	-	-	TGCGCCAGCAGCCAAGTTCCAAGTTCTGGAAACACCATATATTTT	CASSQVPSSGNTIYF
TRBV5-1	TRBJ1-3	-	-	TGCGCCAGCAGCTTGGCAGGGATCTCTGGAAACACCATATATTTT	CASSLAGISGNTIYF
TRBV4-2	TRBJ2-1	-	once	TGTGCCAGCAGCCAAGATCAACTAGCTGGTAATGAGCAGTTCTTC	CASSQDQLAGNEQFF
TRBV7-2	TRBJ2-1	TRBD2	-	TGTGCCAGCAGTCGACTAGCGGGACTCAATGAGCAGTTCTTC	CASSRLAGLNEQFF
TRBV23-1	TRBJ1-2	TRBD1	once	TGCGCCAGCAGTCAACCAATCCCTACAGGGGCGGGCGGCTACACCTTC	CASSQPIPTGAGGYTF
TRBV7-9	TRBJ2-5	-	-	TGTGCCAGCGAGGGGGAGACCCAGTACTTC	CASEGETQYF
TRBV7-9	TRBJ2-2	-	-	TGTGCCAGCAGCCTCGGGCAGGGTAACACCGGGGAGCTGTTTTTT	CASSLGQGNTGELFF
TRBV7-9	TRBJ1-4	-	-	TGTGCCAGCAGCGTCAGTTTTTCGGAAAAACTGTTTTTT	CASSVSFSEKLFF
TRBV10-2	TRBJ2-3	TRBD2	-	TGCGCCAGCAGTGAACCCCAGGGTAGCGGGAGGTCAGATACGCAGTATTTT	CASSEPQGSGRSDTQYF
TRBV18	TRBJ2-5	-	-	TGTGCCAGCTCACCACGGTCAGGGGTTCAAGAGACCCAGTACTTC	CASSPRSGVQETQYF
TRBV5-3	TRBJ1-2	-	-	TGTGCCAGAAGGAAACCGGGGTCCAAGTGCAATGGCTACACCTTC	CARRKPGSKCNGYTF
TRBV4-3	TRBJ2-1	TRBD2	-	TGCGCCAGCAGCCGGCGCGCCCTAGCGGGAGACCACAATGAGCAGTTCTTC	CASSRRALAGDHNEQFF
TRBV6-6	TRBJ1-5	-	-	TGTGCCAGCAGTTACTCGGTAGGAAATCAGCCCCAGCATTTT	CASSYSVGNQPQHF
TRBV4-1	TRBJ2-5	-	once	TGCGCCAGCAGCCAAGCAGGGGGGGAGACCCAGTACTTC	CASSQAGGETQYF
TRBV14	TRBJ2-7	-	-	TGTGCCAGCAGCCAGTACGGGACGGGAGCCTACGAGCAGTACTTC	CASSQYGTGAYEQYF
TRBV10-3	TRBJ1-1	-	-	TGTGCCATCAGTGAACCCTCAGAGAACACTGAAGCTTTCTTT	CAISEPSENTEAFF
TRBV5-4	TRBJ1-6	-	-	TGTGCCAGCAGCTCGTCTAAGACCCTCCCTGGCAGTGATTCACCCCTCCACTTT	CASSSSKTLPGSDSPLHF
TRBV7-3	TRBJ2-2	-	-	TGTGCCAGCAGCTTGCTAGCATACACCGGGGAGCTGTTTTTT	CASSLLAYTGELFF
TRBV9	TRBJ2-3	-	-	TGTGCCAGCAGCGTAGCGGCGGGACCCACAGATACGCGGTATTTT	CASSVAAGPTDTRYF
TRBV30	TRBJ1-6	-	-	TGTGCCTGGAGTGTGTTTGCACTCGACTATAATTCACCCCTCCACTTT	CAWSVFALDYNSPLHF